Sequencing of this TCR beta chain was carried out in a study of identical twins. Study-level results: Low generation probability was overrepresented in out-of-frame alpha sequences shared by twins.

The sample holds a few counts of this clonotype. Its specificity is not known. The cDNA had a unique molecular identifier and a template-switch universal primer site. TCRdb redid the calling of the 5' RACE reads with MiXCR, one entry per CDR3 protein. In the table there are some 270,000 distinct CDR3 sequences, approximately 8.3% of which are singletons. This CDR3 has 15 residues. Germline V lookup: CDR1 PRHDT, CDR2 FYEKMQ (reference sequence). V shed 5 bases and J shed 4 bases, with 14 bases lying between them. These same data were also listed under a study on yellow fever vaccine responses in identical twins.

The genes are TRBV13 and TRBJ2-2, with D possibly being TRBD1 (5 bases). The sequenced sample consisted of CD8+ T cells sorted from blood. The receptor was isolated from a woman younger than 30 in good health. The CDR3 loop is CASSADMLGTGELFF. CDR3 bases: TGTGCCAGCAGCGCGGACATGCTGGGCACCGGGGAGCTGTTTTTT.